The 23 T cell receptor beta chains presented below share a single source sample, sequenced in a study of blood T cell repertoires in COVID-19. Libraries were prepared by immunoSEQ multiplex PCR; TCRdb keeps only in-frame clonotypes and omits some of them. The sample includes fewer than 350,000 clones, roughly 85% of them seen just once. The specimen sequenced was PBMCs or T cells enriched from blood (not recorded which). These receptors all come from a woman in her thirties who had been exposed to COVID-19.

This rearrangement joins TRBV3-1 (or the pseudogene TRBV3-2) to TRBJ2-7; 14 bases line up with TRBD2. The length of the CDR3 is 16 residues. Germline V lookup: CDR1 LGHDT, CDR2 YNNKEL (reference sequence). J was trimmed by 4 bases and V by 4 bases; bases with no gene match: 6. CDR3 in amino acids: CASSPRTSGRKYEQYF. CDR3 sequence (DNA): TGTGCCAGCAGCCCTCGGACTAGCGGGAGGAAGTACGAGCAGTACTTC.

The genes are TRBV27 and TRBJ1-1, with no clear D. Germline loops: CDR1 MNHEY, CDR2 SMNVEV (reference sequence). The CDR3 has 13 residues. V lost 3 bases and J 5 bases, leaving 10 bases between the germline ends. The CDR3: CASSFGSRTEAFF. The DNA of the CDR3 is TGTGCCAGCAGTTTTGGATCGAGGACTGAAGCTTTCTTT.

V is TRBV5-1 and J is TRBJ2-5, with TRBD1 as a possible D gene (8 bases). The length of the CDR3 is 15 residues. V lost 3 bases and J 4 bases, leaving 16 bases between the germline ends. The V gene's germline CDR1 is SGHRS and CDR2 YFSETQ. This CDR3 reads CASSSRTGRGETQYF. CDR3 nucleotide sequence: TGCGCCAGCAGCTCCCGGACAGGGAGGGGAGAGACCCAGTACTTC.

V is TRBV7-2 and J is TRBJ2-7; possibly TRBD1 for D (6 bases). This CDR3 comprises 15 residues. Trimming cost V 0 bases and J 7 bases, with 16 bases left between them. Germline V gives CDR1 SGHTA, CDR2 FQGNSA. CDR3 nucleotides: TGTGCCAGCAGCTTAGCGCCTGGGGCAAGGGGGGAGCAGTACTTC. Translating it yields CASSLAPGARGEQYF.

This sequence joins TRBV12-3 or TRBV12-4 and TRBJ2-1; TRBD2 matches 9 bases. Unmatched junction bases numbered 2, after V lost 6 bases and J lost 5 bases. The CDR3 totals 13 residues. The CDR3 region has the DNA TGTGCCAGCAGCTCTAGCGGGAACAATGAGCAGTTCTTC. Translated: CASSSSGNNEQFF.

A word on this clone: Other DNA variants within this sample encode the same CDR3. The V and J genes are TRBV7-9 and TRBJ2-3, with 11 positions matching TRBD1. V shed 5 bases, J shed 1 base, and the junction held 2 bases outside the gene matches. From germline, CDR1 is SEHNR and CDR2 FQNEAQ (reference sequence). The CDR3 covers 15 residues. The CDR3 DNA follows: TGTGCCAGCAGCCCGGGACAGGGGGGCACAGATACGCAGTATTTT. This translates into CASSPGQGGTDTQYF.

V usage is TRBV6-4 and J usage is TRBJ2-2; D might be TRBD2 (6 bases). In germline, CDR1 is MRHNA, CDR2 SNTAGT. The CDR3 length is 13 residues. V was trimmed by 9 bases and J by 5 bases, leaving 13 bases between them. Written as DNA, the CDR3 is TGTGCCAGTCTAGCGACTCTAACCGGGGAGCTGTTTTTT. Translation gives CASLATLTGELFF.

V usage is TRBV28 and J usage is TRBJ2-1; TRBD2 matches at 14 bases. This CDR3 has 16 residues. Germline V lookup: CDR1 MDHEN, CDR2 SYDVKM. Unmatched junction bases numbered 9, after V lost 5 bases and J lost 9 bases. CDR3 sequence (DNA): TGTGCCAGCAGTCTCGGGACTAGCGGGAGACTTGGTGAGCAGTTCTTC. It translates to CASSLGTSGRLGEQFF.

The chain uses TRBV27 and TRBJ2-1; weak D call: TRBD1 (6 bases). Trimming removed 2 bases at V and 4 bases at J, with 12 bases between. The CDR3 extends over 15 amino acids. Looked up from germline, CDR1 is MNHEY and CDR2 is SMNVEV (reference sequence). The CDR3 is CASSLAGARYNEQFF. The CDR3 DNA sequence: TGTGCCAGCAGTTTAGCAGGGGCACGATACAATGAGCAGTTCTTC.

The table lists this clone with a few counts. A read error may produce the germline difference seen at one junction end. The V and J genes are TRBV5-4 and TRBJ2-7; D remains ambiguous. The length of the CDR3 is 14 residues. Germline V gives CDR1 SGHNT, CDR2 YYREEE (reference sequence). CDR3 in amino acids: CASSLGQVSHEQYF. The CDR3 DNA follows: TGTGCCAGCAGCTTAGGTCAGGTCTCCCACGAGCAGTACTTC. Using reference TRBV5-4 and TRBJ2-7 for the parts outside the CDR3, the full variable domain is ETGVTQSPTHLIKTRGQQVTLRCSSQSGHNTVSWYQQALGQGPQFIFQYYREEENGRGNFPPRFSGLQFPNYSSELNVNALELDDSALYLCASSLGQVSHEQYFGPGTRLTVT.

This sequence joins TRBV28 and TRBJ1-5, with unresolved D. The CDR3 runs 12 residues. Looked up from germline, CDR1 is MDHEN and CDR2 is SYDVKM. With 6 bases removed from V and 2 bases from J, the gap between germline ends came to 5 bases. CDR3 sequence (DNA): TGTGCCAGCAGCCATCGCAATCAGCCCCAGCATTTT. It yields the protein CASSHRNQPQHF.

This sequence joins TRBV28 and TRBJ1-5, with D perhaps matching TRBD1 (6 bases). V lost 2 bases to trimming and J lost 4 bases, with 12 bases between them. This CDR3 has 15 amino acids. Germline CDR1 is MDHEN and CDR2 is SYDVKM. CDR3 in DNA: TGTGCCAGCAGTTTACCGTCCAGGGGAAATCAGCCCCAGCATTTT. It is translated as CASSLPSRGNQPQHF. The complete variable domain, with remaining parts taken from reference TRBV28 and TRBJ1-5, reads DVKVTQSSRYLVKRTGEKVFLECVQDMDHENMFWYRQDPGLGLRLIYFSYDVKMKEKGDIPEGYSVSREKKERFSLILESASTNQTSMYLCASSLPSRGNQPQHFGDGTRLSIL.

This clone was detected many times. The chain employs TRBV19 and TRBJ2-1; 8 bases fit TRBD1. The germline V gene encodes CDR1 LNHDA and CDR2 SQIVND (reference sequence). Trimming took 4 bases from V and 4 from J; bases not matched to a gene: 3. The CDR3 is 14 amino acids. CDR3 DNA: TGTGCCAGTAGTAGGCAGGGGGCGTACAATGAGCAGTTCTTC. This translates into CASSRQGAYNEQFF.

CDR3 DNA: TGTGCCAGCAGCCCTACGACGGGGAATGAAAAACTGTTTTTT. Its protein is CASSPTTGNEKLFF. V and J are TRBV9 and TRBJ1-4; D remains unclear. Germline assignment: CDR1 SGDLS and CDR2 YYNGEE. The CDR3 consists of 14 residues. V lost 4 bases and J lost 5, with 12 bases in between.

V is TRBV29-1 and J is TRBJ2-3; TRBD2 is a possible D gene (6 bases). The CDR3 consists of 13 residues. CDR1 SQVTM and CDR2 ANQGSEA come from the germline V gene. Trimming removed 7 bases from V and 6 bases from J, with 17 bases in between. CDR3 bases: TGCAGCGGGGATTTTCGGGGGACTGATACGCAGTATTTT. Translation gives CSGDFRGTDTQYF.

The sample holds a few counts of this clone. This chain connects TRBV4-2 to TRBJ1-4, with 8 bases identical to TRBD1. The length of the CDR3 is 14 residues. J lost 8 bases, V lost 7 bases, and 9 bases had no gene match. Germline CDR1 is LGHNA and CDR2 is YNFKEQ. CDR3 sequence (DNA): TGTGCCAGCAACACACAGGGGGTAGGGGAAAAACTGTTTTTT. Its translation: CASNTQGVGEKLFF.

The V call is TRBV27, the J call TRBJ2-3; TRBD2 agrees at 7 bases. This CDR3 contains 17 residues. J lost 2 bases, V lost 6 bases, and 14 bases had no gene match. Germline V gene lookup returns CDR1 MNHEY and CDR2 SMNVEV (reference sequence). This chain's CDR3 is CASSPGVMAGDTDTQYF. The CDR3 coding sequence is TGTGCCAGCAGCCCGGGTGTGATGGCGGGAGACACAGATACGCAGTATTTT.

The CDR3 loop is CASRGQGAGDTEAFF. CDR3 nucleotides: TGTGCCAGCAGGGGACAGGGGGCGGGGGACACTGAAGCTTTCTTT. The chain employs TRBV6-5 and TRBJ1-1; 12 bases fit TRBD1. The CDR3 is made up of 15 amino acids. J gave up 3 bases and V 6 bases, and 5 bases lay outside the gene matches. CDR1 is MNHEY and CDR2 is SVGAGI in the germline V gene.

The chain carries TRBV6-4 and TRBJ1-4; TRBD1 matches at 9 bases. Unmatched junction bases numbered 6, after V lost 5 bases and J lost 5 bases. The CDR3 totals 15 residues. From germline, CDR1 is MRHNA and CDR2 SNTAGT. The CDR3 DNA reads TGTGCCAGCAGTCGTACAGGGGGCCTAAATGAAAAACTGTTTTTT. The encoded protein is CASSRTGGLNEKLFF.

The chain has TRBV6-5 and TRBJ2-7; D is undetermined. V was shortened by 7 bases and J by 2 bases, with 12 bases between the two germline ends. This CDR3 contains 13 residues. Germline V lookup: CDR1 MNHEY, CDR2 SVGAGI. The chain's CDR3 is CASIGDLTYEQYF. CDR3 DNA sequence: TGTGCCAGCATCGGAGACCTGACCTACGAGCAGTACTTC.

The chain is built from TRBV20-1 and TRBJ2-7; 9 bases line up with TRBD2. The CDR3 spans 12 residues. The germline CDR1 and CDR2 sequences are DFQATT and SNEGSKA (reference sequence). Trimming at V came to 6 bases and at J to 6 bases, leaving 6 bases not matched to a gene. CDR3 nucleotides: TGCAGTGCCAGTAGCGGGAGCGGCGAGCAGTACTTC. It encodes CSASSGSGEQYF.

This rearrangement joins TRBV27 to TRBJ1-2, with a tentative D call TRBD1 (6 bases). Germline values: CDR1 MNHEY, CDR2 SMNVEV (reference sequence). This CDR3 contains 14 residues. V was clipped by 5 bases and J by 1 base, with 11 bases between them. The CDR3 here is CASSLKDSNYGYTF. For the CDR3, the DNA is TGTGCCAGCAGTCTGAAGGACAGTAACTATGGCTACACCTTC.

The genes are TRBV3-1 (or the pseudogene TRBV3-2) and TRBJ1-6, with 7 nucleotides matching TRBD1. The germline V gene has CDR1 LGHDT and CDR2 YNNKEL (reference sequence). The CDR3 covers 13 residues. Trimming cost V 7 bases and J 7 bases; bases outside gene matches: 4. CDR3 residues: CASTTGVNSPLHF. Written as DNA, the CDR3 is TGTGCCAGCACAACAGGGGTGAATTCACCCCTCCACTTT.